The clone carrying this T cell receptor (beta chain) was recorded at least ten times. No antigen is known for it. This sample was included in a study of T-cell memory formation after mild COVID-19. General study results and limits: Clones contracting day 15 to 85 were balanced CD4/CD8; later expanders leaned CD4+. Confirmation was lacking for SARS-CoV-2 specificity of second-wave clones that peaked on day 37. Clones which contracted sat mainly in CM and EM if CD4+, and in EMRA if CD8+.

The V and J ends lost 3 bases and 0 bases respectively, with 12 bases between them. This CDR3 is 16 amino acids long. The germline gives CDR1 KGHSH, CDR2 LQKENI. TCR alpha and TCR beta cDNA libraries carrying sample barcodes and UMIs were produced by 5'RACE using constant-segment primers. TCRdb called the 5' RACE reads again in MiXCR, with one record for every CDR3 protein. The sample includes tens of thousands of distinct CDR3 sequences, roughly 21% of them seen just once. The J gene is TRBJ2-1, the V gene TRBV18; D may be TRBD2 (6 bases). The clonotype originates from an adult who had mild COVID-19 (a few samples of this study predate the infection). Cell type and time point are not known. Specimen: PBMCs or a T cell subset sorted from them (not recorded which). The CDR3 loop reads CASSPAGRSSYNEQFF. The CDR3 region has the DNA TGTGCCAGCTCACCGGCGGGGAGGAGCTCCTACAATGAGCAGTTCTTC.